Shown below are 25 T cell receptor beta chains from a single sample sequenced in a study of T cells in Graves' hyperthyroidism and ophthalmopathy. Researchers amplified the TCR beta CDR3 regions from RNA transcripts. When the TCR CDR3 underwent first-round RT-PCR, the HTBI primer set was used. TCRdb ran MiXCR on the multiplex PCR reads and lists one entry per CDR3 protein. Here the sample spans around 600,000 distinct CDR3 sequences, 13% to 15% being singletons. What was sequenced was blood. The receptors shown here come from a young woman with Graves' ophthalmopathy.

V is TRBV29-1 and J is TRBJ2-2, with D possibly matching TRBD1 (6 bases). CDR1 and CDR2 from the germline V gene are SQVTM and ANQGSEA. The CDR3 has 14 residues. V was clipped by 7 bases and J by 6 bases, with 18 bases between them. The CDR3 loop is CSAATLGQSGELFF. The CDR3 DNA reads as TGCAGCGCTGCAACCTTAGGACAGTCCGGGGAGCTGTTTTTT.

This clonotype came up many times. J is TRBJ2-7 and V is TRBV18; TRBD1 or TRBD2 may be the D gene (5 bases each). This CDR3 spans 14 amino acids. Germline CDR1 is KGHSH and CDR2 is LQKENI. With 4 bases removed from V and 2 bases from J, the gap between germline ends came to 12 bases. The CDR3: CASSRTQEAYEQYF. CDR3 in DNA: TGTGCCAGCTCACGAACACAGGAGGCCTACGAGCAGTACTTC.

This clonotype showed up many times. J is TRBJ1-4 and V is TRBV6-1; 11 nucleotides align to TRBD1. CDR1 and CDR2 (germline): MNHNS, SASEGT. With V trimmed by 4 bases and J by 6 bases, 7 bases remained unmatched. This CDR3 comprises 16 residues. Written as DNA, the CDR3 is TGTGCCAGCAGTGCCCACCCGGGACAGGGGGATGAAAAACTGTTTTTT. This translates into CASSAHPGQGDEKLFF.

The chain links TRBV7-2 to TRBJ1-4; TRBD1 aligns across 7 bases. Germline V lookup: CDR1 SGHTA, CDR2 FQGNSA. J was trimmed by 8 bases and V by 5 bases; bases with no gene match: 8. This CDR3 has 14 residues. CDR3: CASSSDRDVEKLFF. In DNA, the CDR3 is TGTGCCAGCAGCAGCGACAGGGATGTGGAAAAACTGTTTTTT.

A word on this clonotype: A much larger clonotype is one base distant, so this may be a read error. V gene TRBV12-3 or TRBV12-4 combines with J gene TRBJ2-7; D assignment may be TRBD1 or TRBD2 (5 bases each). The CDR3 is made up of 15 amino acids. Here the CDR3 reads CANSLSGTEPYEQYF. The CDR3 DNA follows: TGTGCCAACAGTTTATCAGGGACCGAACCCTACGAGCAGTACTTC.

The rearrangement joins TRBV30 to TRBJ1-4; D unresolved. Germline V lookup: CDR1 GTSNPN, CDR2 SVGIG (reference sequence). The CDR3 sequence is 13 residues long. Deletions cut 3 bases from V and 4 bases from J, with 9 bases between. This CDR3 is CAWRFRSNEKLFF. CDR3 DNA sequence: TGTGCCTGGAGGTTCCGCAGTAATGAAAAACTGTTTTTT.

This clonotype has a count of ten or more. The genes are TRBV12-3 or TRBV12-4 and TRBJ2-2, with TRBD1 matching 10 bases. This CDR3 is built from 16 residues. V was clipped by 7 bases and J by 3 bases; unmatched bases: 8. CDR3 region: CASKVFGTGDTGELFF. CDR3 DNA sequence: TGTGCCAGCAAAGTTTTCGGGACAGGGGACACCGGGGAGCTGTTTTTT.

This clonotype has at least ten counts. J is TRBJ1-6 and V is TRBV5-1; D gene ambiguous. The CDR3 extends over 14 amino acids. Trimming pared 0 bases from V and 9 bases from J, leaving 10 bases between. In germline, CDR1 is SGHRS, CDR2 YFSETQ. The CDR3 DNA is TGCGCCAGCAGCTTGGACGACTGGGGTTCACCCCTCCACTTT. Protein sequence: CASSLDDWGSPLHF.

This clonotype was seen ten or more times. This chain uses TRBV20-1 with TRBJ2-1; D is possibly TRBD1 or TRBD2 (7 bases each). This CDR3 region has 15 residues. The germline V and J ends were trimmed by 6 bases and 6 bases, with 21 bases remaining between them. CDR1 is DFQATT and CDR2 is SNEGSKA in the germline V gene (reference sequence). The CDR3 DNA follows: TGCAGTGCCTCTAGCCCTCAGGGGGGGTCCAATGAGCAGTTCTTC. The encoded protein is CSASSPQGGSNEQFF.

This clonotype was seen repeatedly, ten times or more. The chain uses TRBV7-2 and TRBJ2-1; 8 bases align to TRBD2. In germline, CDR1 is SGHTA, CDR2 FQGNSA. J was trimmed by 7 bases and V by 7 bases; bases with no gene match: 12. The CDR3 length is 15 residues. The CDR3 DNA reads as TGTGCCAGCACCCGTAGGGCTAGCGGGTGGAATGAGCAGTTCTTC. The encoded protein is CASTRRASGWNEQFF.

This clonotype has a count of ten or more. The chain couples TRBV3-1 to TRBJ1-2; 9 nucleotides align to TRBD1. Trimming removed 4 bases from V and 7 bases from J; junction bases left unmatched: 13. The CDR3 runs 16 residues. CDR1 is LGHDT, CDR2 YNNKEL, per germline (reference sequence). The CDR3 nucleotides read TGTGCCAGCAGCCGGACAAACACAGGGGGCGTCCGTGGCTACACCTTC. Its translation is CASSRTNTGGVRGYTF.

Only one count was recorded for this clonotype. The rearrangement uses TRBV28 and TRBJ2-1; 9 bases line up with TRBD2. In germline, CDR1 is MDHEN, CDR2 SYDVKM. The CDR3 is 15 residues long. V was clipped by 3 bases and J by 13 bases; unmatched bases: 13. The CDR3 loop reads CASSLVRGREGYQFF. For the CDR3, the DNA is TGTGCCAGCAGTTTGGTACGGGGGCGGGAGGGGTACCAGTTCTTC.

This clonotype showed up just a few times. The chain joins TRBV24-1 to TRBJ1-5; 8 positions match TRBD1. Germline lookup yields CDR1 KGHDR and CDR2 SFDVKD. This CDR3 region has 14 residues. The junction had 4 bases not matched to a gene; V was cut back by 5 bases and J by 5 bases. The CDR3 is CATSGTGIYQPQHF. CDR3 coding DNA: TGTGCCACCAGTGGGACAGGGATCTATCAGCCCCAGCATTTT.

In this sample, this clonotype turned up many times. The chain couples TRBV6-1 to TRBJ2-1; 10 bases are a match to TRBD2. The J call is doubtful: the DNA matches TRBJ2-7 better. CDR1 is MNHNS and CDR2 is SASEGT in the germline V gene. The CDR3 contains 16 residues. The CDR3 is CASRNLAGVSYNEQYF. The CDR3 nucleotides read TGTGCCAGCAGGAACCTAGCGGGAGTCTCCTACAATGAGCAGTACTTC.

The rearrangement links TRBV28 to TRBJ2-1; no clear D. Germline V gene data show CDR1 as MDHEN and CDR2 as SYDVKM. The ends were cut back, 2 bases at V and 0 bases at J, with 17 bases in the middle. The CDR3 has 18 amino acids. The CDR3 DNA reads TGTGCCAGCAGTTTAAGTGAGCACGGGCAGAGCTCCTACAATGAGCAGTTCTTC. Protein product: CASSLSEHGQSSYNEQFF.

In regard to this clonotype: This may be a read error, as it is one base from a much larger clone. The chain uses TRBV5-1 and TRBJ2-7, with TRBD1 matching over 8 bases. V gave up 5 bases and J gave up 3 bases; unmatched junction bases: 10. CDR3 length equals 15 residues. From germline, CDR1 is SGHRS and CDR2 YFSETQ. The CDR3 DNA reads as TGCGCCAGCAGGCCGGTAGGACAGGGCGACTACGAGCAGTACTTC. Translating gives CASRPVGQGDYEQYF.

In this sample, this clonotype turned up many times. The chain carries TRBV11-3 and TRBJ1-1; possible D gene TRBD1, 6 bases. This CDR3 comprises 14 residues. The V gene lost 1 base and the J gene lost 5 bases, with 11 bases spanning the gap. The germline CDR1 and CDR2 sequences are SGHNT and YENEEA. The CDR3 sequence: CASSLVQGGTEAFF. In DNA, the CDR3 is TGTGCCAGCAGCTTAGTACAGGGAGGTACTGAAGCTTTCTTT. Based on the CDR3 plus reference TRBV11-3 and TRBJ1-1, the full variable domain is EAGVVQSPRYKIIEKKQPVAFWCNPISGHNTLYWYLQNLGQGPELLIRYENEEAVDDSQLPKDRFSAERLKGVDSTLKIQPAELGDSAVYLCASSLVQGGTEAFFGQGTRLTVV.

In its sample, this clonotype was seen many times. V usage is TRBV28 and J usage is TRBJ1-3; maybe TRBD1 (5 bases). Between the trimmed V and J ends, which lost 3 bases and 2 bases, there was a span of 8 bases. Germline V gene lookup returns CDR1 MDHEN and CDR2 SYDVKM. The CDR3 extends over 14 amino acids. The CDR3 bases are TGTGCCAGCAGTTTCGGGACGACTGGAAACACCATATATTTT. Residues: CASSFGTTGNTIYF.

The rearrangement uses TRBV12-3 or TRBV12-4 and TRBJ1-5, with D unresolved. The CDR3 is made up of 12 amino acids. V lost 7 bases and J 4 bases, leaving 8 bases between the germline ends. CDR3 bases: TGTGCCAGCAATTGTAAAAATCAGCCCCAGCATTTT. This sequence encodes CASNCKNQPQHF.

V is TRBV20-1 and J is TRBJ1-1; D unresolved. The CDR3 runs 16 residues. The V end lost 1 base, the J end lost 4 bases, and 19 bases lay between the germline ends. CDR1 is DFQATT, CDR2 SNEGSKA, per germline (reference sequence). CDR3 sequence reads: CSARAFGVYMSTEAFF. In nucleotides, the CDR3 is TGCAGTGCTAGAGCGTTCGGAGTTTACATGAGCACTGAAGCTTTCTTT.

Notes on this clonotype: A read error may explain this, as a much larger clone is one base away. Likely a read error: the CDR3 ends without its conserved phenylalanine or tryptophan. The V gene is TRBV3-1, the J gene TRBJ1-1; D perhaps matches TRBD1 (5 bases). Germline CDR1 LGHDT, CDR2 YNNKEL (reference sequence). V was shortened by 0 bases and J by 5 bases, with 16 bases between the two germline ends. The CDR3 loop spans 16 amino acids. CDR3 sequence: CASSQDLDSRRTEAFL. The CDR3 DNA sequence: TGTGCCAGCAGCCAAGATCTTGACAGCCGTCGGACTGAAGCTTTCCTT.

Worth noting for this clonotype: One end of the junction does not line up with germline, which may come from a read error. The chain combines TRBV2 with TRBJ2-7; TRBD1 might be the D (5 bases). The germline V gene encodes CDR1 SNHLY and CDR2 FYNNEI. The CDR3 length is 13 residues. The CDR3: CVSSLLQVWEQYF. CDR3 nucleotides: TGTGTCAGCAGCTTACTACAGGTCTGGGAGCAGTACTTC.

This clonotype was picked up a small number of times. The rearrangement uses TRBV28 and TRBJ2-7; 7 positions agree with TRBD1. Per the germline V gene, CDR1 is MDHEN and CDR2 is SYDVKM. The ends lost 6 bases at V and 2 bases at J; junction bases unmatched: 4. The CDR3 runs 13 residues. Written as DNA, the CDR3 is TGTGCCAGCAGGAAGACAGGGACCTACGAGCAGTACTTC. This gives the protein CASRKTGTYEQYF.

This clonotype has a handful of counts. The rearrangement links TRBV20-1 to TRBJ2-1; 9 bases match TRBD2. The CDR3 extends over 18 amino acids. Unmatched junction bases numbered 10, after V lost 0 bases and J lost 1 base. Germline CDR1 DFQATT, CDR2 SNEGSKA (reference sequence). The CDR3 bases are TGCAGTGCTAGAGAGACCCGACATAGCGGGAGTTCCTACAATGAGCAGTTCTTC. It codes for CSARETRHSGSSYNEQFF.

The rearrangement uses TRBV12-3 or TRBV12-4 and TRBJ1-3; D uncertain. V was trimmed by 6 bases and J by 2 bases, leaving 8 bases between them. The CDR3 covers 13 residues. The DNA of the CDR3 is TGTGCCAGCAGGTGGCTCGCTGGAAACACCATATATTTT. The encoded protein is CASRWLAGNTIYF.